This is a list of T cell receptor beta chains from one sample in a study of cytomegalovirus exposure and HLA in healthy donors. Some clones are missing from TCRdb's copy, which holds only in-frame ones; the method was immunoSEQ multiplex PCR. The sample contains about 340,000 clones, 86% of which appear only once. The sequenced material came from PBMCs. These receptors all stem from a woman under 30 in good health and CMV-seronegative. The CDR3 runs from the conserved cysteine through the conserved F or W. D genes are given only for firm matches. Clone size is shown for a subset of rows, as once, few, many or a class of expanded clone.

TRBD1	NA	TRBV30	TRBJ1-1	CAWDRGDTEAFF	TGTGCCTGGGACAGGGGAGACACTGAAGCTTTCTTT
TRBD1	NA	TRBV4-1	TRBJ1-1	CASSQPSRDRAGEAFF	TGCGCCAGCAGCCAACCGTCCCGGGACAGGGCGGGTGAAGCTTTCTTT
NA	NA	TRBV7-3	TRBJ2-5	CASSLHGRTQETQYF	TGTGCCAGCAGCTTACATGGCAGGACACAAGAGACCCAGTACTTC
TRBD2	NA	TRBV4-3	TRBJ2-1	CASSQDFSGRANEQFF	TGCGCCAGCAGCCAAGATTTTAGCGGGAGGGCCAATGAGCAGTTCTTC
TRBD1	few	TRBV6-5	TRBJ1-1	CASLGQGVSEAFF	TGTGCCAGTCTGGGACAGGGGGTAAGTGAAGCTTTCTTT
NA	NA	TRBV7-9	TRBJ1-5	CASSLGPGDQPQHF	TGTGCCAGCAGCTTAGGGCCGGGAGATCAGCCCCAGCATTTT
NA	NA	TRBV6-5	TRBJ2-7	CASSLRAGIPYEQYF	TGTGCCAGCAGTCTCCGGGCGGGTATCCCCTACGAGCAGTACTTC
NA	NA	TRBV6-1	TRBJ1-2	CASSEISGVGGYTF	TGTGCCAGCAGTGAAATTTCAGGGGTCGGGGGCTACACCTTC
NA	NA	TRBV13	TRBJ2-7	CASTLGESYEQYF	TGTGCCAGCACCCTAGGGGAGTCCTACGAGCAGTACTTC
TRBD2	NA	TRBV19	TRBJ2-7	CASSSKPGREDFF	TGTGCCAGTAGTTCTAAACCGGGACGGGAGGACTTCTTC
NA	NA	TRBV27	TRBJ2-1	CASSGGVLSYNEQFF	TGTGCCTCCTCGGGGGGCGTGCTCTCCTACAATGAGCAGTTCTTC
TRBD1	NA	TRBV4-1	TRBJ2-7	CASSQGTGGHYEQYF	TGCGCCAGCAGCCAAGGGACAGGGGGTCACTACGAGCAGTACTTC
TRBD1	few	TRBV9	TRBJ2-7	CASSVVGDRGYEQYF	TGTGCCAGCAGCGTAGTGGGGGACAGGGGCTACGAGCAGTACTTC
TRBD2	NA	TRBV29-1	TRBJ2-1	CSVERSGGVHEQFF	TGCAGCGTTGAAAGGAGCGGGGGGGTCCATGAGCAGTTCTTC
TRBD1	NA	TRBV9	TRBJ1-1	CASSVDRGSAEAFF	TGTGCCAGCAGCGTAGACAGGGGCTCCGCTGAAGCTTTCTTT
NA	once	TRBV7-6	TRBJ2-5	CASSPPIRGHLQETQYF	TGTGCCAGCAGCCCCCCCATCCGGGGACACCTACAAGAGACCCAGTACTTC
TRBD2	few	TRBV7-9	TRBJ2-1	CASRLGLAGGTSYNEQFF	TGTGCCAGCAGACTGGGACTAGCGGGAGGAACCTCCTACAATGAGCAGTTCTTC
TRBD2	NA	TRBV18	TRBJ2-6	CASSPGLAGGASGANVLTF	TGTGCCAGCTCACCGGGACTAGCGGGAGGAGCCTCTGGGGCCAACGTCCTGACTTTC
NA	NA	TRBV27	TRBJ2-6	CASSLSGRRGANVLTF	TGTGCCAGCAGTTTATCGGGCCGAAGGGGGGCCAACGTCCTGACTTTC
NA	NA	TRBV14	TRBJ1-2	CASSPRLGGYGYTF	TGTGCCAGCAGCCCCCGTTTGGGCGGGTATGGCTACACCTTC
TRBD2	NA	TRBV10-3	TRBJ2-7	CAISGHSGTYEQYF	TGTGCCATCAGTGGCCATAGCGGGACCTACGAGCAGTACTTC
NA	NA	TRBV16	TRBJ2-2	CASSQRRGTGELFF	TGTGCCAGCAGCCAACGAAGGGGCACCGGGGAGCTGTTTTTT
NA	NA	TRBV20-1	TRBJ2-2	CSASRAGELFF	TGCAGTGCTAGTCGAGCCGGGGAGCTGTTTTTT
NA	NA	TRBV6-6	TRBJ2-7	CASTPMGGRGVAEQYF	TGTGCCAGCACTCCCATGGGTGGCAGGGGGGTTGCCGAGCAGTACTTC
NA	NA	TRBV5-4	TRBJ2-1	CASSFDGIAAAYNEQFF	TGTGCCAGCAGCTTCGACGGGATAGCGGCGGCCTACAATGAGCAGTTCTTC
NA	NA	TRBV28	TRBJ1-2	CASRPLTGIYGYTF	TGTGCCAGCAGACCGTTAACAGGGATCTATGGCTACACCTTC
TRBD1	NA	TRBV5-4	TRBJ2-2	CASSFIQGAGGELFF	TGTGCCAGCAGCTTCATACAGGGGGCTGGCGGGGAGCTGTTTTTT
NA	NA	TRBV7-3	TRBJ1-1	CASSPQVTGITEAFF	TGTGCCAGCAGCCCTCAAGTAACAGGGATCACTGAAGCTTTCTTT
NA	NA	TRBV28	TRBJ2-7	CASGMPYEQYF	TGTGCCAGCGGCATGCCCTACGAGCAGTACTTC
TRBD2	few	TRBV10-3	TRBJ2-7	CAIRGTSGSYEQYF	TGTGCCATCAGAGGGACTAGCGGCTCCTACGAGCAGTACTTC
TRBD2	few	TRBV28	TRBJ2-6	CASSAPGGSGANVLTF	TGTGCCAGCAGTGCTCCGGGGGGGTCCGGGGCCAACGTCCTGACTTTC
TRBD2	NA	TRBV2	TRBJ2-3	CASSRIAGGNTDTQYF	TGTGCCAGCAGTCGAATAGCGGGAGGGAACACAGATACGCAGTATTTT
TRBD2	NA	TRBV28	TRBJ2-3	CASSLQAASGRDTDTQYF	TGTGCCAGCAGTTTACAAGCTGCTAGCGGGAGAGACACAGATACGCAGTATTTT
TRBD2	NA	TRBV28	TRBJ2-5	CASSFRLAEPQETQYF	TGTGCCAGCAGTTTCCGACTAGCGGAGCCACAAGAGACCCAGTACTTC
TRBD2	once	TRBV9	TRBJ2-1	CASSPGSTSENNEQFF	TGTGCCAGCAGCCCAGGAAGTACTAGCGAGAACAATGAGCAGTTCTTC
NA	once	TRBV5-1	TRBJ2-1	CASSLDPGGSSYNEQFF	TGCGCCAGCAGCTTGGATCCCGGCGGAAGCTCCTACAATGAGCAGTTCTTC
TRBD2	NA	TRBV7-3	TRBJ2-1	CASSLGSSGSIEQFF	TGTGCCAGCAGCTTAGGTTCGAGCGGGAGCATTGAGCAGTTCTTC
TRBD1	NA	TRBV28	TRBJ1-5	CASSYRTGVQPQHF	TGTGCCAGCAGCTATCGGACAGGGGTTCAGCCCCAGCATTTT
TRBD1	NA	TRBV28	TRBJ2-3	CASSLDRATDTQYF	TGTGCCAGCAGTTTAGACAGGGCCACAGATACGCAGTATTTT
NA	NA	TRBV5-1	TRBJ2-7	CASSLALQGYEQYF	TGCGCCAGCAGCTTGGCCCTCCAGGGCTACGAGCAGTACTTC
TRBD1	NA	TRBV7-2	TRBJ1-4	CASSRDSGEKLFF	TGTGCCAGCAGCCGGGACAGTGGAGAAAAACTGTTTTTT
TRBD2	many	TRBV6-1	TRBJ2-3	CASSVGEAGSDTQYF	TGTGCCAGCAGTGTAGGGGAAGCGGGGTCAGATACGCAGTATTTT
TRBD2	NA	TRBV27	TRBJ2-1	CASSASWAGGPPEQFF	TGTGCCAGCAGTGCCTCCTGGGCGGGAGGGCCTCCGGAGCAGTTCTTC
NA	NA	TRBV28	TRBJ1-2	CASSSIYGYTF	TGTGCCAGCAGTTCTATCTATGGCTACACCTTC
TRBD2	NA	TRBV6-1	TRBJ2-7	CASSGRRSGTLYEQYF	TGTGCCAGCAGTGGACGACGAAGCGGGACCCTCTACGAGCAGTACTTC
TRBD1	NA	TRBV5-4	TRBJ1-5	CASSLAGQRYSSNQPQHF	TGTGCCAGCAGCTTGGCGGGACAGCGATATTCGAGCAATCAGCCCCAGCATTTT
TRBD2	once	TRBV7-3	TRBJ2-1	CASSSGGRSYNEQFF	TGTGCCAGCAGCTCGGGGGGACGCTCCTACAATGAGCAGTTCTTC
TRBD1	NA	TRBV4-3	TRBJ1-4	CASSQGRGNEKLFF	TGCGCCAGCAGCCAAGGCAGGGGGAATGAAAAACTGTTTTTT
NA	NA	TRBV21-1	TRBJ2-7	CASSTFLKGDASSYEQYF	TGTGCCAGCAGCACATTCCTGAAGGGAGATGCCAGCTCCTACGAGCAGTACTTC
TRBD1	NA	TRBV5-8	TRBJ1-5	CASSPGTGYMPQHF	TGTGCCAGCAGCCCCGGGACAGGGTATATGCCCCAGCATTTT
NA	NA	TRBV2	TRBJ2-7	CASRATYEQYF	TGTGCCAGCAGAGCGACCTACGAGCAGTACTTC
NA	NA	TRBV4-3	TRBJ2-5	CASARDRKETQYF	TGCGCCAGCGCGCGGGACAGAAAAGAGACCCAGTACTTC
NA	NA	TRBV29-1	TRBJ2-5	CSVDGTRPLGETQYF	TGCAGCGTTGATGGGACTCGCCCTCTCGGGGAGACCCAGTACTTC
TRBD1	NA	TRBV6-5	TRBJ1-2	CASSMDRERSYTF	TGTGCCAGCAGTATGGACAGGGAAAGGAGCTACACCTTC
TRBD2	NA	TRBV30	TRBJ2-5	CAWSGRLAEQETQYF	TGTGCCTGGAGTGGAAGACTAGCCGAGCAAGAGACCCAGTACTTC
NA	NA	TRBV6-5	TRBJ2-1	CASSYSLGSPQQFF	TGTGCCAGCAGTTACTCTCTGGGCAGCCCGCAGCAGTTCTTC
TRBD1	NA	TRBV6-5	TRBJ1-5	CASKGQGNQPQHF	TGTGCCAGCAAGGGACAGGGCAATCAGCCCCAGCATTTT